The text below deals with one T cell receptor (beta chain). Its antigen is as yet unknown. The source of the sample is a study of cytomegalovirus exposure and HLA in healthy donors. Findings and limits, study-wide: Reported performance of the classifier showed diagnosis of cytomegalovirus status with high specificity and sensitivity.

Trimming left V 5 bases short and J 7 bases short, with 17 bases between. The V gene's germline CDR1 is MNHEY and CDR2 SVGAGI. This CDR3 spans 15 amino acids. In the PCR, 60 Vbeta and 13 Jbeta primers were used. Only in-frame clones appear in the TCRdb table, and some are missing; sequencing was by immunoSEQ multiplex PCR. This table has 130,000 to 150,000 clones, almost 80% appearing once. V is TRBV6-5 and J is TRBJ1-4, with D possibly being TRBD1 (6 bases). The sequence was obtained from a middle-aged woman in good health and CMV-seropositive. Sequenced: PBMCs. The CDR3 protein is CASSRDGAGVEKLFF. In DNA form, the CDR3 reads TGTGCCAGCAGTCGGGACGGGGCAGGGGTTGAAAAACTGTTTTTT.